The 13 T cell receptor beta chains below all came from one sample that was sequenced in a study of CD8 T cells in ankylosing spondylitis. Via MiXCR, TCRdb re-called the 5' RACE reads, giving one row per CDR3 protein. The profile covers 250,000 to 400,000 distinct CDR3 sequences, with 11% appearing a single time and around 10% taken by the ten largest. The sequencing sample was made of blood, either unsorted or a sorted T cell fraction (not recorded which). The receptors were sampled from a female donor with ankylosing spondylitis or in good health (not recorded which).

This clonotype showed up just a few times. The chain recombines TRBV12-3 or TRBV12-4 with TRBJ2-7; perhaps TRBD2 as D (6 bases). The length of the CDR3 is 13 residues. The V and J ends lost 6 bases and 2 bases respectively, with 11 bases between them. The CDR3 sequence: CASRRSGTYEQYF. Here the CDR3 DNA reads TGTGCCAGCAGACGTAGCGGAACCTACGAGCAGTACTTC.

This chain links TRBV6-1 with TRBJ2-2; D assignment may be TRBD1 or TRBD2 (5 bases each). Germline values: CDR1 MNHNS, CDR2 SASEGT. Trimming left V 3 bases short and J 5 bases short, with 10 bases between. The CDR3 consists of 14 residues. The CDR3 loop is CASSEDWGTGELFF. For the CDR3, the DNA is TGTGCCAGCAGTGAGGACTGGGGGACCGGGGAGCTGTTTTTT.

This clonotype was seen many times. The gene calls are TRBV20-1 and TRBJ2-5; D not certain. In germline, CDR1 is DFQATT, CDR2 SNEGSKA (reference sequence). This CDR3 has 12 residues. Trimming removed 4 bases at V and 3 bases at J, with 9 bases between. CDR3 protein: CSAITQKETQYF. In DNA, the CDR3 is TGCAGTGCTATAACTCAAAAAGAGACCCAGTACTTC.

The chain uses TRBV7-8 and TRBJ1-1; D is perhaps TRBD1 (6 bases). With 6 bases removed from V and 3 bases from J, the gap between germline ends came to 17 bases. CDR1 and CDR2 (germline): SGHVS, FQNEAQ. This CDR3 spans 15 amino acids. Here the CDR3 DNA reads TGTGCCAGCAGTCCCGACTGGGGGGGCGACACTGAAGCTTTCTTT. Protein sequence: CASSPDWGGDTEAFF.

This clonotype came up many times. The genes are TRBV20-1 and TRBJ1-6; D remains ambiguous. Trimming took off 6 bases at V and 10 bases at J, with 16 bases between the two ends. The germline CDR1 and CDR2 sequences are DFQATT and SNEGSKA (reference sequence). The CDR3 totals 13 residues. The DNA for the CDR3 is TGCAGTGCCCAATCGGAGGGTGGCTCACCCCTCCACTTT. This sequence encodes CSAQSEGGSPLHF.

V and J are TRBV20-1 and TRBJ1-1; the match to TRBD1 covers 7 bases. The CDR3 is 15 amino acids. The germline CDR1 and CDR2 sequences are DFQATT and SNEGSKA (reference sequence). With 6 bases clipped from V and 3 bases from J, the junction kept 13 bases outside the gene matches. The CDR3 DNA reads TGCAGTGCCTCTCCGACAGGGATACAATACACTGAAGCTTTCTTT. The encoded protein is CSASPTGIQYTEAFF.

In regard to this clonotype: This may come from a read error, since a much larger clone is one base off. The chain's CDR3 is CASSHPRTSRGNGYTF. DNA for the CDR3: TGTGCCAGCAGCCATCCACGAACTTCAAGAGGCAATGGCTACACCTTC. V usage is TRBV12-3 or TRBV12-4 and J usage is TRBJ1-2; D call uncertain. V lost 6 bases, J lost 6 bases, and 23 bases lay in between. The CDR3 runs to 16 residues.

This clonotype occurred a few times. The CDR3 DNA reads TGTGCCAGCAGCCAAGATCTAGCGGATACGCAGTATTTT. Its protein is CASSQDLADTQYF. The V call is TRBV14, the J call TRBJ2-3; TRBD2 is a possible D gene (6 bases). Germline lookup yields CDR1 SGHDN and CDR2 FVKESK. V was pared by 0 bases and J by 6 bases, with 7 bases between. This CDR3 has 13 amino acids.

This clonotype was recorded a few times. V usage is TRBV20-1 and J usage is TRBJ2-7; D remains ambiguous. The CDR3 has 11 amino acids. The germline gives CDR1 DFQATT, CDR2 SNEGSKA (reference sequence). Trimming shortened V by 7 bases and J by 2 bases, and 9 bases separated the two germline ends. The CDR3 DNA reads as TGCAGTGTTTACAAAACCTACGAGCAGTACTTC. Amino acids: CSVYKTYEQYF.

In this sample, this clonotype turned up many times. This rearrangement joins TRBV29-1 to TRBJ2-7; 7 positions agree with TRBD1. The trim removed 5 bases at V and 2 bases at J, leaving 3 bases unmatched. Germline CDR1 and CDR2: SQVTM and ANQGSEA. The CDR3 contains 12 residues. CDR3 sequence reads: CSVTGTAYEQYF. In DNA form, the CDR3 reads TGCAGCGTTACCGGGACAGCCTACGAGCAGTACTTC.

This clonotype was found many times. The chain recombines TRBV12-3 or TRBV12-4 with TRBJ1-6; D unclear. This CDR3 is 15 amino acids long. Trimming pared 5 bases from V and 6 bases from J, leaving 14 bases between. CDR3 bases: TGTGCCAGCAGTCCCCCCGTTCCAGTTAATTCACCCCTCCACTTT. It yields the protein CASSPPVPVNSPLHF.

This chain links TRBV20-1 with TRBJ1-1; 7 nucleotides line up with TRBD1. Trimming removed 0 bases from V and 4 bases from J; junction bases left unmatched: 5. CDR3 length: 14 amino acids. CDR1 DFQATT and CDR2 SNEGSKA come from the germline V gene (reference sequence). The CDR3 DNA reads TGCAGTGCTAGAGATCCACAGGGGAGCACTGAAGCTTTCTTT. This gives the protein CSARDPQGSTEAFF.

This clonotype was observed many times. The V call is TRBV15, the J call TRBJ2-3, with no clear D. Germline V CDR1 and CDR2: LNHNV, YYDKDF (reference sequence). The V end lost 8 bases, the J end lost 3 bases, and 12 bases lay between the germline ends. The CDR3 runs 13 residues. CDR3 region: CATGLRVTDTQYF. In DNA, the CDR3 is TGTGCCACCGGGTTACGGGTAACAGATACGCAGTATTTT.